Below, one T cell receptor (beta chain) is given with its context. The data were produced by immunoSEQ multiplex PCR, yet TCRdb's version contains in-frame clones alone and is incomplete. In the table there are about 77,000 clones, over 70% of which are singletons. This record comes from a study of OX40 agonist ivuxolimab in advanced cancers. V was pared by 5 bases and J by 4 bases, with 3 bases of the junction left unmatched. Germline loops: CDR1 KGHSH, CDR2 LQKENI. The CDR3 totals 14 residues. The sequenced sample was CD4+ or CD8+ T cells sorted from blood, obtained in a trial of the OX40 agonist ivuxolimab. The gene calls are TRBV18 and TRBJ1-1; 11 bases are shared with TRBD1. This clonotype originated in an adult with an advanced solid tumor such as melanoma, head and neck, liver or kidney cancer. CDR3 in DNA: TGTGCCAGCTCAACGGGACAGGGGGGCACTGAAGCTTTCTTT. Translating gives CASSTGQGGTEAFF.